These 25 T cell receptor beta chains share one sample of origin, sequenced in a study of CD8+CD57+ T cells in acquired aplastic anemia. Genomic DNA was employed as the template in profiling TCR beta VDJ and CDR3. TCRdb re-called the reads through MiXCR, storing one row per CDR3 protein. The sample carries 100,000 to 120,000 distinct CDR3 sequences, around 53% recorded once. The sequencing input was sorted CD4+, CD8+, or CD8+CD57+ T cells (not recorded which) from PBMCs. The receptors stem from a human donor in good health, serving as a control.

This clonotype has a handful of counts. The chain recombines TRBV27 with TRBJ2-1, with a weak D call TRBD2 (6 bases). CDR1 and CDR2 from the germline V gene are MNHEY and SMNVEV (reference sequence). The ends were cut back, 3 bases at V and 6 bases at J, with 15 bases in the middle. This CDR3 spans 15 amino acids. The CDR3 DNA reads as TGTGCCAGCAGTTTTAGTGGGGGGATAGTCAATGAGCAGTTCTTC. Encoded protein: CASSFSGGIVNEQFF.

Regarding this clonotype: Since a much larger clone is just one base distant, this may be a read error. This chain joins TRBV5-1 and TRBJ1-4, with D possibly TRBD1 on 5 matching bases. CDR1 is SGHRS, CDR2 YFSETQ, per germline. The CDR3 has 12 amino acids. The germline V and J ends were trimmed by 4 bases and 8 bases, with 9 bases remaining between them. CDR3 region: CASSLRGEKLFF. The DNA for the CDR3 is TGCGCCAGCAGCCTTAGGGGCGAAAAACTGTTTTTT.

This clonotype was observed at least ten times. V is TRBV5-4 and J is TRBJ2-1; D may be TRBD1 or TRBD2 (6 bases each). V lost 8 bases to trimming and J lost 7 bases, with 10 bases between them. The length of the CDR3 is 11 residues. From germline, CDR1 is SGHNT and CDR2 YYREEE (reference sequence). CDR3 loop: CASVGGNEQFF. The CDR3 nucleotides read TGTGCCAGTGTAGGGGGGAATGAGCAGTTCTTC.

The chain is built from TRBV25-1 and TRBJ2-5, with D perhaps matching TRBD2 (7 bases). Germline V gene sequence: CDR1 MGHDK, CDR2 SYGVNS. Deletions cut 9 bases from V and 5 bases from J, with 25 bases between. This CDR3 spans 16 amino acids. The CDR3 DNA follows: TGTGCCAGTAGTTTGATAGCCGGGGGGCTGTGGGAGACCCAGTACTTC. The encoded protein is CASSLIAGGLWETQYF.

The chain couples TRBV11-2 to TRBJ2-7; perhaps TRBD1 as D (5 bases). From germline, CDR1 is SGHAT and CDR2 FQNNGV. The CDR3 spans 17 residues. V was cut by 3 bases and J by 3 bases, with 21 bases left in between. CDR3 residues: CASSFGSVLGADYEQYF. As DNA, the CDR3 is TGTGCCAGCAGCTTTGGGTCGGTGCTTGGGGCCGACTACGAGCAGTACTTC. Using reference TRBV11-2 and TRBJ2-7 for the parts outside the CDR3, the full variable domain is EAGVAQSPRYKIIEKRQSVAFWCNPISGHATLYWYQQILGQGPKLLIQFQNNGVVDDSQLPKDRFSAERLKGVDSTLKIQPAKLEDSAVYLCASSFGSVLGADYEQYFGPGTRLTVT.

On this clonotype itself: One base away lies a much larger clone, so this may be a sequencing read error. V and J are TRBV6-5 and TRBJ1-1; D is unclear. The CDR3 runs 13 residues. V lost 7 bases and J lost 6, with 15 bases in between. Per the germline V gene, CDR1 is MNHEY and CDR2 is SVGAGI. CDR3 sequence reads: CASTPVDGAEAFF. The CDR3 coding sequence is TGTGCCAGCACTCCGGTAGACGGGGCTGAAGCTTTCTTT.

The chain couples TRBV25-1 to TRBJ2-1, with D tentatively TRBD1 (6 bases). Per the germline V gene, CDR1 is MGHDK and CDR2 is SYGVNS. V lost 5 bases and J lost 5, with 16 bases in between. This CDR3 is built from 15 residues. The CDR3 region is CASSPPAGENNEQFF. The CDR3 DNA reads as TGTGCCAGCAGTCCCCCGGCAGGGGAGAACAATGAGCAGTTCTTC.

This clonotype was detected many times. DNA of the CDR3: TGTGCCAGCAGTGAAGTCCAGGGGACTGGAAACACCATATATTTT. This translates into CASSEVQGTGNTIYF. The chain joins TRBV6-1 to TRBJ1-3; D might be TRBD1 (6 bases). Germline loops: CDR1 MNHNS, CDR2 SASEGT. The V and J ends lost 1 base and 2 bases respectively, with 9 bases between them. This CDR3 has 15 residues.

This clonotype came up a few times. This chain links TRBV11-2 with TRBJ2-7; 11 bases match TRBD1. Germline V gene sequence: CDR1 SGHAT, CDR2 FQNNGV. Trimming at V came to 4 bases and at J to 2 bases, leaving 7 bases not matched to a gene. The CDR3 totals 16 residues. The CDR3 region is CASSSREGQGAYEQYF. The CDR3 DNA reads TGTGCCAGCAGCTCCCGGGAGGGACAGGGGGCCTACGAGCAGTACTTC.

The V and J genes are TRBV6-5 and TRBJ1-2; tentative D call: TRBD1 (6 bases). Trimming pared 2 bases from V and 8 bases from J, leaving 12 bases between. This CDR3 region has 13 residues. CDR1 and CDR2 from the germline V gene are MNHEY and SVGAGI. The CDR3 nucleotides read TGTGCCAGCAGTTACATGGGGGCGGCGGGCTACACCTTC. Translating gives CASSYMGAAGYTF.

The chain employs TRBV6-1 and TRBJ1-2, with D tentatively TRBD1 (5 bases). The CDR3 has 13 amino acids. The germline V gene encodes CDR1 MNHNS and CDR2 SASEGT. V lost 10 bases to trimming and J lost 7 bases, with 19 bases between them. The CDR3 spells CAIERGLSGGYTF. CDR3 sequence (DNA): TGTGCCATAGAGAGGGGCCTGTCGGGTGGCTACACCTTC.

In its sample, this clonotype was seen many times. The chain combines TRBV7-2 with TRBJ2-2, with D hard to call. Germline CDR1 reads SGHTA; CDR2 reads FQGNSA. The CDR3 loop spans 14 amino acids. Between the trimmed V and J ends, which lost 4 bases and 1 base, there was a span of 7 bases. CDR3 DNA: TGTGCCAGCAGCTCGGACGGGAACACCGGGGAGCTGTTTTTT. It translates to CASSSDGNTGELFF. The whole variable domain, remainder taken from reference TRBV7-2 and TRBJ2-2, is GAGVSQSPSNKVTEKGKDVELRCDPISGHTALYWYRQSLGQGLEFLIYFQGNSAPDKSGLPSDRFSAERTGGSVSTLTIQRTQQEDSAVYLCASSSDGNTGELFFGEGSRLTVL.

This clonotype was detected once. CDR3 sequence: CSDTGATSETQYF. CDR3 sequence (DNA): TGCAGCGATACAGGAGCCACATCGGAGACCCAGTACTTC. The J gene is TRBJ2-5, the V gene TRBV29-1, with D possibly TRBD1 on 5 matching bases. Trimming removed 7 bases from V and 5 bases from J, with 17 bases in between. Germline V CDR1 and CDR2: SQVTM, ANQGSEA. The CDR3 is 13 residues long.

J is TRBJ1-3 and V is TRBV10-2; the D is unclear. Germline V gene sequence: CDR1 WSHSY, CDR2 SAAADI. The CDR3 sequence is 14 residues long. Trimming took off 7 bases at V and 2 bases at J, with 12 bases between the two ends. The CDR3 loop is CASIDFLAGNTIYF. CDR3 nucleotides: TGCGCCAGCATAGACTTTTTAGCTGGAAACACCATATATTTT.

The sample holds a few counts of this clonotype. J is TRBJ2-3 and V is TRBV2; D gene ambiguous. Germline-derived CDR1 and CDR2 are SNHLY and FYNNEI. The ends were cut back, 4 bases at V and 5 bases at J, with 4 bases in the middle. The CDR3 covers 11 residues. CDR3 region: CASSAGDTQYF. The CDR3 nucleotides are TGTGCCAGCAGTGCGGGAGATACGCAGTATTTT.

This clonotype came up once. The chain joins TRBV19 to TRBJ2-1; 12 bases agree with TRBD2. After removal of 7 bases from V and 7 bases from J, the junction contained 11 bases not matched to a gene. The CDR3 spans 16 residues. From germline, CDR1 is LNHDA and CDR2 SQIVND (reference sequence). The CDR3 region is CASILRLAGVVNEQFF. CDR3 coding DNA: TGTGCCAGTATTCTGAGACTAGCGGGAGTCGTAAATGAGCAGTTCTTC.

This clonotype was seen many times. The chain joins TRBV18 to TRBJ2-7; 8 bases agree with TRBD1. The CDR3 is 15 amino acids. Germline V gene lookup returns CDR1 KGHSH and CDR2 LQKENI. V lost 6 bases and J lost 0; bases outside the gene matches: 7. CDR3 nucleotide sequence: TGTGCCAGCTCCCAGGGGACAGGACCCTCCTACGAGCAGTACTTC. It is translated as CASSQGTGPSYEQYF.

This clonotype was seen more than once but under ten times. The chain links TRBV13 to TRBJ2-7; possibly TRBD1 for D (6 bases). Trimming removed 6 bases at V and 6 bases at J, with 18 bases between. This CDR3 comprises 14 residues. Germline assignment: CDR1 PRHDT and CDR2 FYEKMQ (reference sequence). The CDR3 DNA reads as TGTGCCAGCAGAGCTCAGGGGAACTTAGGCGAGCAGTACTTC. It specifies CASRAQGNLGEQYF.

The J gene is TRBJ2-1, the V gene TRBV24-1, with TRBD2 matching 12 bases. This CDR3 has 13 amino acids. Germline V gene lookup returns CDR1 KGHDR and CDR2 SFDVKD. V dropped 8 bases and J dropped 8; count of bases not matched to a gene: 3. The CDR3 region has the DNA TGTGCCACCACTAGCGGGGGGGACGATGAGCAGTTCTTC. As protein: CATTSGGDDEQFF.

The V gene is TRBV7-7, the J gene TRBJ2-5; D is undetermined. The germline V gene encodes CDR1 SSHAT and CDR2 FNYEAQ (reference sequence). This CDR3 is built from 15 residues. In nucleotides, the CDR3 is TGTGTAAGCAGCTCATCTCTCTCGGAACAAGAGACCCAGTACTTC. Its protein product is CVSSSSLSEQETQYF.

This clonotype turned up a few times. The chain carries TRBV25-1 and TRBJ2-5, with 15 bases that match TRBD2. V shed 5 bases and J 0 bases; nucleotides not matched to a gene: 10. Germline loops: CDR1 MGHDK, CDR2 SYGVNS. The CDR3 loop spans 19 amino acids. CDR3 residues: CASSLLGTSGGKDQETQYF. In DNA form, the CDR3 reads TGTGCCAGCAGTCTCCTCGGGACTAGCGGGGGGAAGGACCAAGAGACCCAGTACTTC.

The chain has TRBV7-3 and TRBJ2-1, with 11 positions matching TRBD2. V lost 0 bases to trimming and J lost 2 bases; unmatched junction nucleotides: 3. The CDR3 has 17 residues. Germline V gene data show CDR1 as SGHTA and CDR2 as FQGTGA. CDR3 amino acids: CASSLTGTSGAYNEQFF. DNA for the CDR3: TGTGCCAGCAGCTTAACGGGGACTAGCGGAGCCTACAATGAGCAGTTCTTC.

This clonotype was found a few times. This sequence joins TRBV30 and TRBJ2-7; 9 bases fit TRBD2. V lost 4 bases, J lost 2 bases, and 6 bases stayed unmatched. The length of the CDR3 is 14 residues. Germline CDR1 and CDR2: GTSNPN and SVGIG (reference sequence). This CDR3 reads CAWTSGVNTYEQYF. CDR3 DNA sequence: TGTGCCTGGACTAGCGGGGTAAATACCTACGAGCAGTACTTC.

The V gene is TRBV2, the J gene TRBJ2-1; weak D call: TRBD2 (6 bases). There are 13 residues in the CDR3. Trimming pared 2 bases from V and 4 bases from J, leaving 6 bases between. CDR1 and CDR2 (germline): SNHLY, FYNNEI. Written as DNA, the CDR3 is TGTGCCAGCAGTGAACTAGCGTACAATGAGCAGTTCTTC. Translated, it gives CASSELAYNEQFF.

Points on this clonotype: Since a much larger clone is just one base distant, this may be a read error. The CDR3: CASSPRGGLGLETQYF. DNA for the CDR3: TGTGCCAGCAGCCCGCGGGGCGGACTAGGTTTAGAGACCCAGTACTTC. The J gene is TRBJ2-5, the V gene TRBV7-2; 7 bases agree with TRBD2. Germline lookup yields CDR1 SGHTA and CDR2 FQGNSA. V gave up 5 bases and J gave up 4 bases; unmatched junction bases: 13. This CDR3 has 16 amino acids.